The T cell receptor beta chain under discussion was sequenced for a study of graft-versus-host responses after intestinal transplantation. Study summary: Following induction with anti-thymocyte globulin, all recipients were given tacrolimus and steroids for two to four years.

To note about this clone: Its cognate antigen is unknown.

General study points: Recipient bone marrow held GvH clones, some seen earlier in ileum or blood.

TCRdb's table, derived via immunoSEQ multiplex PCR, lists solely in-frame clones and lacks some. The sample yields roughly 93,000 clones, approximately 90% seen once. Per germline, CDR1 SGDLS and CDR2 YYNGEE. The CDR3 contains 13 residues. V shed 8 bases, J shed 4 bases, and the junction held 5 bases outside the gene matches. This specimen was unstimulated CD8+ T cells sorted from spleen or lymph node cells, taken before transplant. The origin of this receptor is a human donor who was the organ donor for an intestinal transplant. The V and J genes are TRBV9 and TRBJ2-3; 9 bases are shared with TRBD2. The CDR3 nucleotides are TGTGCCAGTCAGCGGGGGGCCCCAGATACGCAGTATTTT. This sequence encodes CASQRGAPDTQYF.